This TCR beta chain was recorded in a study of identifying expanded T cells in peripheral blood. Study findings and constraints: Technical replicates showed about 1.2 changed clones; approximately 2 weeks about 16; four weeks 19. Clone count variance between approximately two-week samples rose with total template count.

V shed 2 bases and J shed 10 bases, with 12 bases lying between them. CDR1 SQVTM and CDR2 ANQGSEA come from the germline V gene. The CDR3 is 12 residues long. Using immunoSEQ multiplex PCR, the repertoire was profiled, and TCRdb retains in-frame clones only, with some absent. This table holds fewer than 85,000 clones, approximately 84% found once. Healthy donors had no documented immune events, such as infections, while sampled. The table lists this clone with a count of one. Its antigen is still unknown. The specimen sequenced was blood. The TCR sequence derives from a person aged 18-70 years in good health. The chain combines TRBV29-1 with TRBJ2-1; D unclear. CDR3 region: CSVERQAVEQFF. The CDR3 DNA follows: TGCAGCGTTGAACGGCAGGCAGTGGAGCAGTTCTTC.